This passage covers 8 T cell receptor beta chains from one sample sequenced in a study of PD-1 blockade in classical Hodgkin lymphoma. Every patient had relapsed following autologous stem cell transplantation, and cohorts differed in brentuximab vedotin exposure. Libraries were prepared by immunoSEQ multiplex PCR; TCRdb keeps only in-frame clonotypes and omits some of them. The sample shows 130,000 to 150,000 clones, nearly 80% of them seen only once. The sample was peripheral blood mononuclear cells (PBMCs), taken before the second cycle of nivolumab. These receptors came from a human donor with classical Hodgkin lymphoma.

Concerning this clone: The same CDR3 can be traced to other DNA sequences in this sample. The chain joins TRBV27 to TRBJ2-3; the D gene is possibly TRBD2 (5 bases). Germline V gene data show CDR1 as MNHEY and CDR2 as SMNVEV (reference sequence). The V end lost 6 bases, the J end lost 2 bases, and 9 bases lay between the germline ends. The CDR3 totals 13 residues. CDR3 in amino acids: CASRGSATDTQYF. CDR3 nucleotides: TGTGCCAGCAGAGGGAGCGCCACAGATACGCAGTATTTT.

This clone was detected only once. The chain uses TRBV28 and TRBJ2-7; D is uncertain. The length of the CDR3 is 14 residues. Germline V CDR1 and CDR2: MDHEN, SYDVKM. Trimming left V 4 bases short and J 3 bases short, with 13 bases between. The CDR3 reads CASSYPGLFYEQYF. CDR3 coding DNA: TGTGCCAGCAGTTACCCAGGTCTATTCTACGAGCAGTACTTC. Based on the CDR3 plus reference TRBV28 and TRBJ2-7, the full variable domain is DVKVTQSSRYLVKRTGEKVFLECVQDMDHENMFWYRQDPGLGLRLIYFSYDVKMKEKGDIPEGYSVSREKKERFSLILESASTNQTSMYLCASSYPGLFYEQYFGPGTRLTVT.

The rearrangement joins TRBV19 to TRBJ1-1, with 11 positions matching TRBD1. Germline-derived CDR1 and CDR2 are LNHDA and SQIVND (reference sequence). Trimming removed 4 bases from V and 5 bases from J; junction bases left unmatched: 6. This CDR3 spans 15 amino acids. The CDR3 DNA is TGTGCCAGTAGTACTTGGACAGGGGGCCTAACTGAAGCTTTCTTT. Its translation: CASSTWTGGLTEAFF.

The chain is built from TRBV27 and TRBJ1-5, with a weak D call TRBD1 (5 bases). This CDR3 is 16 amino acids long. Germline V gene data show CDR1 as MNHEY and CDR2 as SMNVEV (reference sequence). V was trimmed by 5 bases and J by 0 bases, leaving 14 bases between them. The CDR3 DNA is TGTGCCAGCAGTACCTTGACAGACTATAGCAATCAGCCCCAGCATTTT. This codes for CASSTLTDYSNQPQHF.

The chain uses TRBV15 and TRBJ2-1; TRBD2 aligns across 12 bases. Trimming at V came to 3 bases and at J to 7 bases, leaving 7 bases not matched to a gene. This CDR3 is built from 16 residues. CDR1 is LNHNV, CDR2 YYDKDF, per germline (reference sequence). CDR3 region: CATSRPGLAGENEQFF. CDR3 nucleotides: TGTGCCACCAGCAGGCCGGGACTAGCGGGTGAAAATGAGCAGTTCTTC.

The chain is built from TRBV9 and TRBJ2-7; 8 positions match TRBD2. This CDR3 has 16 residues. The V and J ends lost 0 bases and 1 base, in that order; junction bases with no gene match: 6. Germline values: CDR1 SGDLS, CDR2 YYNGEE. The CDR3 sequence: CASSVGTSLGSYEQYF. The DNA of the CDR3 is TGTGCCAGCAGCGTAGGGACTAGCTTGGGGTCCTACGAGCAGTACTTC.

The chain is built from TRBV6-5 and TRBJ2-5; 9 positions agree with TRBD1. With 3 bases clipped from V and 5 bases from J, the junction kept 4 bases outside the gene matches. CDR3 length: 14 amino acids. CDR1 MNHEY and CDR2 SVGAGI come from the germline V gene. The DNA of the CDR3 is TGTGCCAGCAGTTATGGGACAGGGAGGGAGACCCAGTACTTC. As protein: CASSYGTGRETQYF.

The V call is TRBV9, the J call TRBJ2-2; 8 bases agree with TRBD2. The germline CDR1 and CDR2 sequences are SGDLS and YYNGEE. The V gene end was trimmed by 0 bases and the J gene end by 3 bases; junction bases not matched to a gene: 4. CDR3 length equals 16 residues. Here the CDR3 reads CASSVVSRGDTGELFF. The CDR3 nucleotides are TGTGCCAGCAGCGTAGTGTCGCGGGGGGACACCGGGGAGCTGTTTTTT. The full variable domain, its missing parts supplied by reference TRBV9 and TRBJ2-2, is DSGVTQTPKHLITATGQRVTLRCSPRSGDLSVYWYQQSLDQGLQFLIQYYNGEERAKGNILERFSAQQFPDLHSELNLSSLELGDSALYFCASSVVSRGDTGELFFGEGSRLTVL.